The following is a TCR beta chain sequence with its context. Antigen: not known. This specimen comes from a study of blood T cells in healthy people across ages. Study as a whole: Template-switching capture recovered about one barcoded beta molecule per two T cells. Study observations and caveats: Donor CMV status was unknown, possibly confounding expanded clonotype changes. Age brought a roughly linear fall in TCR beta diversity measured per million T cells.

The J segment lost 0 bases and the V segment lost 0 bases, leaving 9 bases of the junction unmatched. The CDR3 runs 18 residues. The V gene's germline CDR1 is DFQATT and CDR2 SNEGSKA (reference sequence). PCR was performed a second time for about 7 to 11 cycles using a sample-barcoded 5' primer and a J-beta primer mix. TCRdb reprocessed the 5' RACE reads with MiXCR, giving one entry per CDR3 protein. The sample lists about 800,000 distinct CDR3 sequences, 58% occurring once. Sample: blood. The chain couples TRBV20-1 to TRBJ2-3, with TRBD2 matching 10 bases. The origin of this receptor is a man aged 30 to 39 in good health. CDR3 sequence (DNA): TGCAGTGCTAGAGACCTAGCGGGAGCGGCTGCTAGCACAGATACGCAGTATTTT. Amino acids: CSARDLAGAAASTDTQYF.